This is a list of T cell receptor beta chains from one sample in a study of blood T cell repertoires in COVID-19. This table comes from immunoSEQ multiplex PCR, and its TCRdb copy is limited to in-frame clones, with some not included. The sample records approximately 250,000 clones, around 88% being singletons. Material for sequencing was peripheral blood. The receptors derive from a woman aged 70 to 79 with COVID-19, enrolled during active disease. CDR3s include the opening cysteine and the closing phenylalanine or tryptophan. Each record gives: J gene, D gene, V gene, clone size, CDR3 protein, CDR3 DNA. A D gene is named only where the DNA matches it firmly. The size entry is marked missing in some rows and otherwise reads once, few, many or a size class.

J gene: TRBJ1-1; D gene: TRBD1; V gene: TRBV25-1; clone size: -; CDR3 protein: CASSEDRVSTEAFF; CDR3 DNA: TGTGCCAGCAGTGAAGACAGGGTTTCCACTGAAGCTTTCTTT
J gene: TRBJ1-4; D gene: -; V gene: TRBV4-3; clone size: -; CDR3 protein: CASSQDMRVFEKLFF; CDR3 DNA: TGCGCCAGCAGCCAAGATATGAGGGTGTTCGAAAAACTGTTTTTT
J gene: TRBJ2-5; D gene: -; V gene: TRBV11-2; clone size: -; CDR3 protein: CASSLTGSQETQYF; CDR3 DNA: TGTGCCAGCAGCTTGACGGGATCCCAAGAGACCCAGTACTTC
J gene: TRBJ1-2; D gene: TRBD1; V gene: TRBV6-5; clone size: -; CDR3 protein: CASSYEDRGGYTF; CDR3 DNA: TGTGCCAGCAGTTACGAAGACAGGGGCGGCTACACCTTC
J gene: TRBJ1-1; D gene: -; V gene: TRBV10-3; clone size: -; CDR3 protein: CAISPGGSEAFF; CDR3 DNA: TGTGCCATCAGCCCAGGCGGGTCTGAAGCTTTCTTT
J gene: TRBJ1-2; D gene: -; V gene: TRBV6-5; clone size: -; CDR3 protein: CASSLRRGRSYGYTF; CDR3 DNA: TGTGCCAGCAGTCTTCGTCGTGGTCGGAGCTATGGCTACACCTTC
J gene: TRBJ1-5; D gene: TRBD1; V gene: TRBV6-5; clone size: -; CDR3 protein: CATFGTGGIQPQHF; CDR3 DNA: TGTGCTACCTTCGGGACAGGGGGAATTCAGCCCCAGCATTTT
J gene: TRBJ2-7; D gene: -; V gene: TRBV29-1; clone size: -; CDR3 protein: CSVEVGSLYEQYF; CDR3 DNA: TGCAGCGTTGAGGTGGGGAGCCTCTACGAGCAGTACTTC
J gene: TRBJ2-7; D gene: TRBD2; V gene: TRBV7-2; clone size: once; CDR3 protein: CASSLDGGSSYEQYF; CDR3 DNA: TGTGCCAGCAGCTTAGACGGGGGGAGCTCCTACGAGCAGTACTTC
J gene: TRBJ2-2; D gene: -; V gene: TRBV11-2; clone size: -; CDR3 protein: CASSLVIAGELFF; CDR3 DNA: TGTGCCAGCAGCTTAGTAATTGCCGGGGAGCTGTTTTTT
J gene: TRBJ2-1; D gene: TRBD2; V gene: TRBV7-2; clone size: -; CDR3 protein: CASSSSGGGRAGEQFF; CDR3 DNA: TGTGCCAGCAGCAGTAGCGGGGGGGGACGGGCCGGGGAGCAGTTCTTC
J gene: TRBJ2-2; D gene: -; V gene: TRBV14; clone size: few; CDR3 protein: CASSQNPGDNTGELFF; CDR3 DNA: TGTGCCAGCAGCCAGAATCCAGGGGATAACACCGGGGAGCTGTTTTTT
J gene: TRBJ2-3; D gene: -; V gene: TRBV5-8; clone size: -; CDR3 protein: CASSLAGSAYRTDTQYF; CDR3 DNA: TGTGCCAGCAGCTTGGCCGGTTCCGCATACCGCACAGATACGCAGTATTTT
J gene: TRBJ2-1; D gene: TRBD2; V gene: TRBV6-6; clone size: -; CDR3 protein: CASSQTSGASYNEQFF; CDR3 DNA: TGTGCCAGCAGCCAGACTAGCGGGGCTTCCTACAATGAGCAGTTCTTC
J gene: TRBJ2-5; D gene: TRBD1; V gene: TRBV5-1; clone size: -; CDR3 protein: CASSLRGQGAETQYF; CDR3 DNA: TGCGCCAGCAGCTTGAGAGGACAGGGGGCAGAGACCCAGTACTTC
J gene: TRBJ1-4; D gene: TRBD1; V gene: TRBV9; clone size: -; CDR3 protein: CASSGTGGTNEKLFF; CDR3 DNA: TGTGCCAGCAGCGGGACAGGGGGCACTAATGAAAAACTGTTTTTT
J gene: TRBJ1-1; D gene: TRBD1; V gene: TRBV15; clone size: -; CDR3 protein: CATSRSRDRGLSAAEAFF; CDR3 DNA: TGTGCCACCAGCAGAAGCCGGGACAGGGGGCTCTCGGCGGCTGAAGCTTTCTTT
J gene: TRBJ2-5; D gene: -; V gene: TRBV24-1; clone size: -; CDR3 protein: CATSDRGRARETQYF; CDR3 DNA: TGTGCCACCAGTGATCGAGGCAGGGCGAGGGAGACCCAGTACTTC
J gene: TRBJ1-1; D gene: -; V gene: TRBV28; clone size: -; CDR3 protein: CASLDKWGTEAFF; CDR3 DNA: TGTGCCAGCCTGGACAAATGGGGCACTGAAGCTTTCTTT
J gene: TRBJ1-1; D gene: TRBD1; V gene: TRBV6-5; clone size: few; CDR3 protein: CASGWTGRKDTEAFF; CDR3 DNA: TGTGCCAGCGGGTGGACAGGGAGGAAGGACACTGAAGCTTTCTTT
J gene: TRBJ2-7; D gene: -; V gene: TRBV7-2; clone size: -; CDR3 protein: CASSLIPSSYEQYF; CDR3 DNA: TGTGCCAGCAGTTTAATCCCTAGCTCCTACGAGCAGTACTTC
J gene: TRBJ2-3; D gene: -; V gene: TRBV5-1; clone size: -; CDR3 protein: CASSFEGFVSDTQYF; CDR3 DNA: TGCGCCAGCAGCTTTGAGGGTTTTGTATCAGATACGCAGTATTTT